Shown below are 19 T cell receptor beta chains from a single sample sequenced in a study of cytomegalovirus exposure and HLA in healthy donors. The repertoire was sequenced with immunoSEQ multiplex PCR; TCRdb's copy has only in-frame clones and lacks some. Altogether fewer than 200,000 clones are present, approximately 86% being singletons, with the ten largest covering approximately 2.5%. Input material: PBMCs. The receptors derive from a man in his late teens or twenties in good health and CMV-seropositive.

The V gene is TRBV4-3, the J gene TRBJ1-5, with 7 bases identical to TRBD1. Germline V lookup: CDR1 LGHNA, CDR2 YSLEER. The CDR3 is 14 amino acids. V was pared by 0 bases and J by 6 bases, with 2 bases of the junction left unmatched. The CDR3 DNA reads TGCGCCAGCAGCCAAGAGGCAGGGGGTCAGCCCCAGCATTTT. Translation gives CASSQEAGGQPQHF.

Notes on this clone: Other DNA sequences of this sample code for an identical CDR3. J is TRBJ2-7 and V is TRBV7-2; D gene ambiguous. V was cut by 3 bases and J by 4 bases, with 4 bases left in between. Germline loops: CDR1 SGHTA, CDR2 FQGNSA. The CDR3 consists of 11 residues. The chain's CDR3 is CASSLRYEQYF. CDR3 coding DNA: TGTGCCAGCAGCTTGAGGTACGAGCAGTACTTC.

J is TRBJ2-1 and V is TRBV9; no clear D gene. CDR1 and CDR2 from the germline V gene are SGDLS and YYNGEE. CDR3 size: 15 residues. V was clipped by 0 bases and J by 6 bases, with 13 bases between them. The CDR3 protein is CASSVVSAPGNEQFF. The CDR3 DNA reads as TGTGCCAGCAGCGTAGTAAGTGCGCCCGGCAATGAGCAGTTCTTC. The whole variable domain, filled in from reference TRBV9 and TRBJ2-1, reads DSGVTQTPKHLITATGQRVTLRCSPRSGDLSVYWYQQSLDQGLQFLIQYYNGEERAKGNILERFSAQQFPDLHSELNLSSLELGDSALYFCASSVVSAPGNEQFFGPGTRLTVL.

J is TRBJ2-1 and V is TRBV5-1; no clear D. The length of the CDR3 is 13 residues. The V end lost 3 bases, the J end lost 6 bases, and 10 bases lay between the germline ends. Germline CDR1 SGHRS, CDR2 YFSETQ. The CDR3: CASSSRLFNEQFF. The DNA of the CDR3 is TGCGCCAGCAGCTCCCGGTTGTTCAATGAGCAGTTCTTC. Full variable domain (remainder filled in from reference TRBV5-1 and TRBJ2-1): KAGVTQTPRYLIKTRGQQVTLSCSPISGHRSVSWYQQTPGQGLQFLFEYFSETQRNKGNFPGRFSGRQFSNSRSEMNVSTLELGDSALYLCASSSRLFNEQFFGPGTRLTVL.

The rearrangement uses TRBV5-1 and TRBJ2-6; D is undetermined. The V gene lost 0 bases and the J gene lost 8 bases, with 9 bases spanning the gap. The germline V gene encodes CDR1 SGHRS and CDR2 YFSETQ. The CDR3 runs 14 residues. CDR3 DNA: TGCGCCAGCAGCTTGGGGCATACCCCCAACGTCCTGACTTTC. Translated, it gives CASSLGHTPNVLTF.

The chain couples TRBV25-1 to TRBJ1-2, with TRBD1 as a possible D gene (5 bases). V dropped 4 bases and J dropped 6 bases, with 9 bases sitting between them. Germline lookup yields CDR1 MGHDK and CDR2 SYGVNS. The CDR3 length is 12 residues. This CDR3 is CASSGQTDGYTF. For the CDR3, the DNA is TGTGCCAGCAGTGGACAGACGGATGGCTACACCTTC.

The V gene is TRBV18, the J gene TRBJ2-7, with 16 bases that match TRBD2. This CDR3 has 16 residues. Germline CDR1 reads KGHSH; CDR2 reads LQKENI. The ends lost 8 bases at V and 2 bases at J; junction bases unmatched: 6. The CDR3 spells CASHGTSGRGAYEQYF. The CDR3 DNA follows: TGTGCCAGCCACGGGACTAGCGGGAGGGGTGCCTACGAGCAGTACTTC.

There are a few counts of this clone. This chain links TRBV30 with TRBJ1-1; 10 nucleotides line up with TRBD1. The V segment lost 3 bases and the J segment 4 bases; nucleotides outside the gene matches: 2. CDR1 is GTSNPN, CDR2 SVGIG, per germline (reference sequence). The CDR3 loop spans 13 amino acids. The CDR3 protein is CAWRGDRGTEAFF. For the CDR3, the DNA is TGTGCCTGGAGGGGGGACAGGGGCACTGAAGCTTTCTTT.

The J gene is TRBJ2-6, the V gene TRBV4-1, with D hard to call. V lost 1 base and J lost 13, with 5 bases in between. CDR3 length: 11 residues. CDR1 and CDR2 from the germline V gene are MGHRA and YSYEKL. CDR3 in amino acids: CASSQGAVLTF. CDR3 coding DNA: TGCGCCAGCAGCCAAGGGGCGGTCCTGACTTTC.

The rearrangement links TRBV27 to TRBJ2-3, with D possibly being TRBD1 (5 bases). Trimming took 6 bases from V and 8 from J, leaving 18 bases between them. The CDR3 spans 14 residues. The germline V gene encodes CDR1 MNHEY and CDR2 SMNVEV (reference sequence). The CDR3: CASSLSREISTQYF. Written as DNA, the CDR3 is TGTGCCAGCAGCCTATCCAGGGAAATCTCTACGCAGTATTTT.

The chain has TRBV6-7 and TRBJ1-6; 7 bases line up with TRBD1. TRBV6-7 is an ORF; its function is uncertain. The CDR3 spans 16 residues. The V segment lost 1 base and the J segment 7 bases; nucleotides outside the gene matches: 7. CDR3 sequence reads: CASSYFSRGENSPLHF. DNA for the CDR3: TGTGCCAGCAGTTACTTTAGCAGGGGGGAGAATTCACCCCTCCACTTT.

The chain joins TRBV6-5 to TRBJ2-7, with D perhaps TRBD1 (5 bases). Germline CDR1 MNHEY, CDR2 SVGAGI. The ends were cut back, 3 bases at V and 6 bases at J, with 15 bases in the middle. The CDR3 is made up of 14 amino acids. CDR3 sequence: CASSYWTPGAEQYF. CDR3 sequence (DNA): TGTGCCAGCAGTTATTGGACACCTGGGGCCGAGCAGTACTTC.

There are a few counts of this clone. V gene TRBV9 combines with J gene TRBJ2-7; D is undetermined. The CDR3 totals 13 residues. Germline-derived CDR1 and CDR2 are SGDLS and YYNGEE. Trimming shortened V by 4 bases and J by 3 bases, and 11 bases separated the two germline ends. The DNA for the CDR3 is TGTGCCAGCAGCCCCCCTTCGGGCTACGAGCAGTACTTC. Translation: CASSPPSGYEQYF.

The chain has TRBV6-1 and TRBJ2-7; a weak D match, TRBD1 (5 bases). Germline CDR1 MNHNS, CDR2 SASEGT. V dropped 0 bases and J dropped 4 bases, with 19 bases sitting between them. The CDR3 covers 17 residues. CDR3 residues: CASSEARGGRVRYEQYF. Here the CDR3 DNA reads TGTGCCAGCAGTGAAGCCCGTGGTGGCAGGGTTCGGTACGAGCAGTACTTC.

The chain links TRBV6-1 to TRBJ2-3; 13 nucleotides match TRBD2. V dropped 7 bases and J dropped 13; count of bases not matched to a gene: 14. The CDR3 is made up of 15 amino acids. Germline lookup yields CDR1 MNHNS and CDR2 SASEGT. The CDR3 spells CASIRGLAGVGGKYF. Written as DNA, the CDR3 is TGTGCCAGCATCCGAGGACTAGCGGGAGTGGGGGGGAAGTATTTT.

The chain carries TRBV4-3 and TRBJ2-2, with TRBD1 matching over 9 bases. Germline V gene sequence: CDR1 LGHNA, CDR2 YSLEER. V gave up 3 bases and J gave up 6 bases; unmatched junction bases: 8. CDR3 length: 16 amino acids. The CDR3 is CASSHPGTGQPGELFF. The CDR3 DNA is TGCGCCAGCAGCCACCCCGGGACAGGGCAGCCCGGGGAGCTGTTTTTT.

The genes are TRBV27 and TRBJ2-7; 8 bases map to TRBD2. The CDR3 runs 15 residues. From germline, CDR1 is MNHEY and CDR2 SMNVEV (reference sequence). The J segment lost 0 bases and the V segment lost 2 bases, leaving 3 bases of the junction unmatched. CDR3 in DNA: TGTGCCAGCAGTTTAAGGGGACTAGACTCCTACGAGCAGTACTTC. This encodes CASSLRGLDSYEQYF.

The chain carries TRBV5-1 and TRBJ1-3; D is possibly TRBD1 (6 bases). Trimming cost V 4 bases and J 0 bases, with 8 bases left between them. CDR1 is SGHRS, CDR2 YFSETQ, per germline. The CDR3 spans 14 residues. The DNA for the CDR3 is TGCGCCAGCAGCATGGACAGCTCTGGAAACACCATATATTTT. Its translation: CASSMDSSGNTIYF.

The chain recombines TRBV27 with TRBJ2-3, with 13 bases matching TRBD2. The V gene's germline CDR1 is MNHEY and CDR2 SMNVEV (reference sequence). The junction had 8 bases not matched to a gene; V was cut back by 5 bases and J by 6 bases. This CDR3 is built from 16 residues. The DNA of the CDR3 is TGTGCCAGCAGTCTCCGACTAGCGGGAGGTACGGATACGCAGTATTTT. Amino acid sequence: CASSLRLAGGTDTQYF.